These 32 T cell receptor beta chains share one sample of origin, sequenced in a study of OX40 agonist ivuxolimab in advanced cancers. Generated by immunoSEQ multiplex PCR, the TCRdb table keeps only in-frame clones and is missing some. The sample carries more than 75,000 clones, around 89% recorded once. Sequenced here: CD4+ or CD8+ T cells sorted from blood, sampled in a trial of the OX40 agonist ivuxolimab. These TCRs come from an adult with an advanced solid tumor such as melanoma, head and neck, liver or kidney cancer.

CDR3 coding DNA: TGCGCCAGCAGTGACAGCGGGAGGTCCAACAATGAGCAGTTCTTC. Protein sequence: CASSDSGRSNNEQFF. The gene calls are TRBV10-1 and TRBJ2-1, with 9 bases that match TRBD2. CDR1 is WNHNN, CDR2 SYGVQD, per germline (reference sequence). V shed 3 bases and J 5 bases; nucleotides not matched to a gene: 5. This CDR3 is built from 15 residues.

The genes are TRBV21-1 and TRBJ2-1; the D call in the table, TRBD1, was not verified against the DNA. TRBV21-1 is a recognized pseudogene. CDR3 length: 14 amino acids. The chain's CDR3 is CASSNPGQGCEQFF. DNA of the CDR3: TGTGCCAGCAGCAACCCGGGACAGGGGTGTGAGCAGTTCTTC.

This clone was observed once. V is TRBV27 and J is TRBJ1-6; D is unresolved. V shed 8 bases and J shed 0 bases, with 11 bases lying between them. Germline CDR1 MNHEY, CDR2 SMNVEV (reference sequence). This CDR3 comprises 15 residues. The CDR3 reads CASSRGSSYNSPLHF. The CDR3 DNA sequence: TGTGCCAGCTCAAGAGGGAGCTCCTATAATTCACCCCTCCACTTT.

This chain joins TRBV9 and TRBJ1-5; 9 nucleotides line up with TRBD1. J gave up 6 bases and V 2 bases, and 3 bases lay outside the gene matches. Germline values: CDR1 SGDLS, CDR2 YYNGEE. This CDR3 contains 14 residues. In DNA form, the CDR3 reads TGTGCCAGCAGCGTGGGACAGGGTGGTCAGCCCCAGCATTTT. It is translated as CASSVGQGGQPQHF.

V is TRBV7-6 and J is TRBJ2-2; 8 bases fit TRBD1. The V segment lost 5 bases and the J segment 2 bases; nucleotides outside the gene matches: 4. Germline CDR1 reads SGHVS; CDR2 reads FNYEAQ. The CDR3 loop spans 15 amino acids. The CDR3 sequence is CASSQDRVNTGELFF. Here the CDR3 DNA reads TGTGCCAGCAGCCAGGACAGGGTTAACACCGGGGAGCTGTTTTTT.

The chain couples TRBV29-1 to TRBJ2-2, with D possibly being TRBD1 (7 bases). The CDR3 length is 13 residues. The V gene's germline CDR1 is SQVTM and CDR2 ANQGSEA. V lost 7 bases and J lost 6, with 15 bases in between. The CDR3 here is CSARQGGAGELFF. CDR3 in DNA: TGCAGCGCCAGGCAGGGGGGCGCCGGGGAGCTGTTTTTT.

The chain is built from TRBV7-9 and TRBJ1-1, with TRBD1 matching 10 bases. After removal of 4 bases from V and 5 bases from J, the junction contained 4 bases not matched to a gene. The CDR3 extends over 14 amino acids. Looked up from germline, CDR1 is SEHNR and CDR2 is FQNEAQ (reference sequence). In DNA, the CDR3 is TGTGCCAGCAGCTACGACAGGGGGCGGACTGAAGCTTTCTTT. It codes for CASSYDRGRTEAFF.

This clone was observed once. CDR3 bases: TGTGCCAGCTCCCGGGGGCTCGGAAACACCATATATTTT. This encodes CASSRGLGNTIYF. The V call is TRBV6-5, the J call TRBJ1-3; D might be TRBD1 (6 bases). In germline, CDR1 is MNHEY, CDR2 SVGAGI. Trimming took off 8 bases at V and 4 bases at J, with 12 bases between the two ends. CDR3 length: 13 amino acids.

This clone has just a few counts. The CDR3: CASRGPGGNQETQYF. The CDR3 DNA sequence: TGCGCCAGCAGAGGGCCAGGGGGAAACCAAGAGACCCAGTACTTC. The chain joins TRBV10-2 to TRBJ2-5; TRBD1 matches at 7 bases. Germline-derived CDR1 and CDR2 are WSHSY and SAAADI. V lost 6 bases, J lost 0 bases, and 7 bases stayed unmatched. This CDR3 has 15 amino acids.

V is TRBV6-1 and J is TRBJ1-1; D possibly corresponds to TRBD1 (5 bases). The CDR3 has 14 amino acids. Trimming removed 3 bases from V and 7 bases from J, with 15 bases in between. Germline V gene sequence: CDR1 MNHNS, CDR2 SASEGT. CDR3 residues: CASSELGVRGEAFF. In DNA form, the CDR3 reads TGTGCCAGCAGTGAGTTGGGGGTTAGGGGTGAAGCTTTCTTT.

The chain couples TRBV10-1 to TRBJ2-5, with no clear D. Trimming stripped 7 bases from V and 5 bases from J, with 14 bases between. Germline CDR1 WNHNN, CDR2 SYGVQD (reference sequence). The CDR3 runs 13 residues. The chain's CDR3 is CASISSVRETQYF. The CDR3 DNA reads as TGCGCCAGCATTTCGTCGGTCCGGGAGACCCAGTACTTC.

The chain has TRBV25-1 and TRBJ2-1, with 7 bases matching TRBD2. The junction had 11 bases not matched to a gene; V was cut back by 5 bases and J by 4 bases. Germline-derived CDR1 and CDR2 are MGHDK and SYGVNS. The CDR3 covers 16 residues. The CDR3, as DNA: TGTGCCAGCAGTTTCACGCGGGGAGGGCTATACAATGAGCAGTTCTTC. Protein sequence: CASSFTRGGLYNEQFF.

CDR3 sequence: CASGVGGGSYNSPLHF. Written as DNA, the CDR3 is TGTGCCAGCGGCGTCGGAGGCGGCTCCTATAATTCACCCCTCCACTTT. V usage is TRBV2 and J usage is TRBJ1-6; D gene ambiguous. The germline V gene has CDR1 SNHLY and CDR2 FYNNEI. The CDR3 is made up of 16 amino acids. The V gene lost 8 bases and the J gene lost 0 bases, with 14 bases spanning the gap.

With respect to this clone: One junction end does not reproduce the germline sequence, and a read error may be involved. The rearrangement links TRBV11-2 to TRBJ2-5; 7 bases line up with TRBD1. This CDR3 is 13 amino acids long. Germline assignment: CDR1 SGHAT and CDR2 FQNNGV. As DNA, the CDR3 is TGTGCCAGCAGCCTAGACAGGGCAGAGACCCAGTACTTC. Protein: CASSLDRAETQYF.

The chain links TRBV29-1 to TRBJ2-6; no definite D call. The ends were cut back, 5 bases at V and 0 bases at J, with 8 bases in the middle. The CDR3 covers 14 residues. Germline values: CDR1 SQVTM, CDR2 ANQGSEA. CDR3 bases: TGCAGCGTTATGGCCTCCTCTGGGGCCAACGTCCTGACTTTC. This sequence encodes CSVMASSGANVLTF.

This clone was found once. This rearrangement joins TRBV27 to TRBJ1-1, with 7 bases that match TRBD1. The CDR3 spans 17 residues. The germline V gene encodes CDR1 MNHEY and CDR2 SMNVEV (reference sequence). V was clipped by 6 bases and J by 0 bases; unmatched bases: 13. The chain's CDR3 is CASRKPNSGGLNTEAFF. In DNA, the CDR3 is TGTGCCAGCAGAAAACCCAACTCAGGGGGGTTGAACACTGAAGCTTTCTTT.

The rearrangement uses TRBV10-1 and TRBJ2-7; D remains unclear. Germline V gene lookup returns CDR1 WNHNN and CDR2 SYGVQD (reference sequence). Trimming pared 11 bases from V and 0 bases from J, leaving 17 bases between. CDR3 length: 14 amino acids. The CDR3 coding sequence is TGCGCCGCTATTGAGCGTATGAACTCCTACGAGCAGTACTTC. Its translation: CAAIERMNSYEQYF.

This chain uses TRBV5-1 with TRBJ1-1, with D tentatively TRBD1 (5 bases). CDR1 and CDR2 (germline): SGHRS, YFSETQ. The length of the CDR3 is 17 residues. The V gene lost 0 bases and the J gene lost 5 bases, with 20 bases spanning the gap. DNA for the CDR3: TGCGCCAGCAGCTTGGCCGGGACGGGCTGGGGAGGGACTGAAGCTTTCTTT. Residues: CASSLAGTGWGGTEAFF.

The CDR3, as DNA: TGTGCCAGCAGCCAACGCCAGGGGATGAACACTGAAGCTTTCTTT. It translates to CASSQRQGMNTEAFF. J is TRBJ1-1 and V is TRBV14; TRBD1 is a possible D gene (6 bases). Trimming left V 2 bases short and J 0 bases short, with 10 bases between. The CDR3 is made up of 15 amino acids. Germline V gene data show CDR1 as SGHDN and CDR2 as FVKESK. Based on the CDR3 plus reference TRBV14 and TRBJ1-1, the full variable domain is EAGVTQFPSHSVIEKGQTVTLRCDPISGHDNLYWYRRVMGKEIKFLLHFVKESKQDESGMPNNRFLAERTGGTYSTLKVQPAELEDSGVYFCASSQRQGMNTEAFFGQGTRLTVV.

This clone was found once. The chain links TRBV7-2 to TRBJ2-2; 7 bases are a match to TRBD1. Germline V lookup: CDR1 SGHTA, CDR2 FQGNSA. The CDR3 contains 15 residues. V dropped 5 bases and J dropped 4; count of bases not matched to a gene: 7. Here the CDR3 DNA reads TGTGCCAGCAGCAGAGGACAGGTTCGCACCGGGGAGCTGTTTTTT. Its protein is CASSRGQVRTGELFF.

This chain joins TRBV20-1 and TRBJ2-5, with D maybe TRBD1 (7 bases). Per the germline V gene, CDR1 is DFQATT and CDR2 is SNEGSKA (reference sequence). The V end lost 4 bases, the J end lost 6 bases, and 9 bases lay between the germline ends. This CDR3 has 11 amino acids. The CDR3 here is CSATGGKTQYF. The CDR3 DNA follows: TGCAGTGCTACAGGGGGGAAGACCCAGTACTTC.

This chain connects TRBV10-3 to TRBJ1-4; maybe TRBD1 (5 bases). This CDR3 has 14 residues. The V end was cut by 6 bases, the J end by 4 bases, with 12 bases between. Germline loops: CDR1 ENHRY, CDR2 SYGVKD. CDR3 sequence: CAISSGRSNEKLFF. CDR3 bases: TGTGCCATCAGCTCAGGGCGCAGTAATGAAAAACTGTTTTTT.

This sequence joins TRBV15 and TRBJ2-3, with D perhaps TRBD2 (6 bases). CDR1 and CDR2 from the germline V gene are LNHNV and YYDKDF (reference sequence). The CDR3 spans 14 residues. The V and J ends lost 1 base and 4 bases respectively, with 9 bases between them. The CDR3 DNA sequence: TGTGCCACCAGCAGAGGCGGGATTTCAGATACGCAGTATTTT. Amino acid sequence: CATSRGGISDTQYF.

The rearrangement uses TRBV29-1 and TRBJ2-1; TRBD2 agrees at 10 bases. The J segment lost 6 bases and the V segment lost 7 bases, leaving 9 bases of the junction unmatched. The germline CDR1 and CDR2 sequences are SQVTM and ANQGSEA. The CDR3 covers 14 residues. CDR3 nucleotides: TGCAGCGCTTCTACTAGCGGGATATCCAATGAGCAGTTCTTC. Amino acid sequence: CSASTSGISNEQFF.

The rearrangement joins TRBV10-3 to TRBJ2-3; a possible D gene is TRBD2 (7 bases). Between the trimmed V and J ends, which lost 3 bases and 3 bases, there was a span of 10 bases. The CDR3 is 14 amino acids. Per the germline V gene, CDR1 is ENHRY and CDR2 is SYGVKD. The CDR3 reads CAISEGRGTDTQYF. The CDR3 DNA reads TGTGCCATCAGTGAAGGGAGGGGGACAGATACGCAGTATTTT.

The CDR3 sequence is CASSMVAGRVNTEAFF. CDR3 DNA sequence: TGTGCCAGTAGTATGGTCGCAGGGAGGGTGAACACTGAAGCTTTCTTT. This chain links TRBV19 with TRBJ1-1; D might be TRBD1 (5 bases). CDR1 and CDR2 from the germline V gene are LNHDA and SQIVND (reference sequence). The germline V and J ends were trimmed by 3 bases and 0 bases, with 14 bases remaining between them. The CDR3 covers 16 residues.

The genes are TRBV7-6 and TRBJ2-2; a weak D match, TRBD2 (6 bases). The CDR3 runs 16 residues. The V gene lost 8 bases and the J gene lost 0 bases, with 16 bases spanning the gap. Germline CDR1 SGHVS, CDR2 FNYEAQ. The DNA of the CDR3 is TGTGCCAGCGGCCTTAGGGCGGGAACGAACACCGGGGAGCTGTTTTTT. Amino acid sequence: CASGLRAGTNTGELFF.

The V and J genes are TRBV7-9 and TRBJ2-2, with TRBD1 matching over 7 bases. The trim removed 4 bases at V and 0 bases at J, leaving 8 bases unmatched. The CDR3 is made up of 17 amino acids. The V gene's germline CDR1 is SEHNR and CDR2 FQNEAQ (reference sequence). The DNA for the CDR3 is TGTGCCAGCAGCTCAGGACAGGCTAGTTCGAACACCGGGGAGCTGTTTTTT. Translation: CASSSGQASSNTGELFF.

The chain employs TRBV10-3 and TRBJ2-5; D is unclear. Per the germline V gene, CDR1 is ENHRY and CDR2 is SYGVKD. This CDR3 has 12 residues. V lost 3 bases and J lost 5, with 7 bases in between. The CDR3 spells CAISESGETQYF. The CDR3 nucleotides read TGTGCCATCAGTGAAAGTGGGGAGACCCAGTACTTC.

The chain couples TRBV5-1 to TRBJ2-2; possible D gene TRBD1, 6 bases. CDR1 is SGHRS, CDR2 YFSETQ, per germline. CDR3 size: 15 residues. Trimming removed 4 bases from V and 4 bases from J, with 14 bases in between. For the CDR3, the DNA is TGCGCCAGCAGCCCCCAGGGGCTTGGCACCGGGGAGCTGTTTTTT. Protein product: CASSPQGLGTGELFF.

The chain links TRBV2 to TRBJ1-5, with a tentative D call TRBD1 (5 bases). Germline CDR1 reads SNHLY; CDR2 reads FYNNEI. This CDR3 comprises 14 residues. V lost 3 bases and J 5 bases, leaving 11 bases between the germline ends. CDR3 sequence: CASSEGRDDQPQHF. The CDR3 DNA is TGTGCCAGCAGTGAGGGCAGGGACGATCAGCCCCAGCATTTT.

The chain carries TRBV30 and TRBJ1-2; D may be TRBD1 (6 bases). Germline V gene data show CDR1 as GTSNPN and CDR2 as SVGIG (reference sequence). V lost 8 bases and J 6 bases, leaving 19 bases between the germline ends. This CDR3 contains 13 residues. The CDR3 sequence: CAKRSRRGDGYTF. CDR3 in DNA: TGTGCCAAAAGATCCCGTAGGGGGGATGGCTACACCTTC.